This T cell receptor beta chain was sequenced during a study of read filtering for tumor transcriptome and immune sequencing. This library used roughly 0.4 ug RNA and molecular barcoded adaptors spanning alpha/delta and beta/gamma chains. TCRdb redid the calling of the reads with MiXCR, one entry per CDR3 protein. The sample comprises some 38,000 distinct CDR3 sequences, 12% of which are singletons, and approximately 34% rests with the top ten. Many counts were recorded for this clonotype. The sequenced material came from a population of CD138-negative cells sorted from bone marrow. This receptor was obtained from a donor aged 40 or over with multiple myeloma.

The CDR3 is CASTRDRAYTEAFF. In DNA, the CDR3 is TGTGCCAGCACTAGGGACAGGGCTTACACTGAAGCTTTCTTT. The chain employs TRBV6-5 and TRBJ1-1; 9 bases line up with TRBD1. V lost 7 bases, J lost 3 bases, and 6 bases stayed unmatched. Germline CDR1 reads MNHEY; CDR2 reads SVGAGI. The CDR3 is 14 amino acids.